This T cell receptor (beta chain) comes out of a study of Ad26.COV2.S vaccination and SARS-CoV-2 variants. Findings and limits, study-wide: Reportedly, spike-specific CD8+ and CD4+ T cell responses achieved substantial breadth once vaccination had taken place. Spike-specific TCR breadth ran higher among vaccine recipients than placebo recipients. Total T cell responses were possibly underestimated by TCR breadth and depth analyses.

The treatment was: some 20 received Ad26.COV2.S at low or high dose, single or two shots; roughly five received placebo; per-sample allocation not given. It was on day 63 after the first vaccine or placebo injection that samples were taken. The donor was a Boston adult aged 18-55 years. The ends lost 3 bases at V and 3 bases at J; junction bases unmatched: 5. Germline V CDR1 and CDR2: SGHDT, YYEEEE. CDR3 length equals 15 residues. Clones were read by immunoSEQ multiplex PCR, and TCRdb kept only the in-frame ones, dropping some. The sample records 300,000 to 400,000 clones, around nine tenths being singletons. This clone was detected a few times. Its matching antigen is unknown.

V is TRBV5-6 and J is TRBJ2-2; TRBD1 agrees at 7 bases. The sequences come from peripheral blood, collected in a trial of Ad26.COV2.S vaccine versus placebo. The source of this sequence is a person aged 18-65 years who received the Ad26.COV2.S COVID-19 vaccine or a placebo. CDR3 coding DNA: TGTGCCAGCAGCTCACAGGGGCGAGACACCGGGGAGCTGTTTTTT. This codes for CASSSQGRDTGELFF.